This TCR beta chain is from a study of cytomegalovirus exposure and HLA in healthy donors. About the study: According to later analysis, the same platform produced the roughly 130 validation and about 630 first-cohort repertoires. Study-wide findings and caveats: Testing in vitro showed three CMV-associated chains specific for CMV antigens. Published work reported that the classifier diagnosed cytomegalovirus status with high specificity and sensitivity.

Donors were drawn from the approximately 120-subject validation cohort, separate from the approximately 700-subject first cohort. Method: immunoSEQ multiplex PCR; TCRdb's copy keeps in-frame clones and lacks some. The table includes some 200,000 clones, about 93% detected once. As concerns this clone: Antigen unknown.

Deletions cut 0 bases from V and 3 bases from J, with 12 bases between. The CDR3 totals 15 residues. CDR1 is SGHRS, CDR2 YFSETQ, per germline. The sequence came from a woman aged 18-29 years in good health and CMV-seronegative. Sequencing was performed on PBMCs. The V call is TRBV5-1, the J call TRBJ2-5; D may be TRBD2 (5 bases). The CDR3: CASSLAGWGEETQYF. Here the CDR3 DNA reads TGCGCCAGCAGCTTGGCCGGGTGGGGAGAAGAGACCCAGTACTTC.